A single TCR beta chain is shown here with its context. The Seattle patients joined while their infection was active and were tracked longitudinally afterward. The data stem from a study of blood T cell repertoires in COVID-19. Study information: Samples of COVID-19 (acute and convalescent) were obtained from the United States, Italy and Spain. From T cells, B-cell-depleted T cells, or PBMCs came the material, which was cDNA or gDNA.

Germline CDR1 is LNHDA and CDR2 is SQIVND (reference sequence). Trimming removed 6 bases from V and 6 bases from J, with 11 bases in between. This CDR3 has 13 residues. Source study methods: Counts of nucleated cells, estimated from reference gene primer amplification, were obtained. TCRdb keeps only in-frame clones here, not all; method: immunoSEQ multiplex PCR. For V, J and clone size, that table is used; D and trimming come from the DNA. The table lists about 120,000 clones, about 90% of them singletons. The specimen sequenced was peripheral blood. This TCR was recovered from a woman in her fifties or sixties with COVID-19, enrolled during active disease. The V gene is TRBV19, the J gene TRBJ2-2, with a possible D match to TRBD1 (5 bases). The CDR3 here is CASSRTGAGELFF. CDR3 in DNA: TGTGCCAGTAGCCGAACAGGTGCCGGGGAGCTGTTTTTT.